This T cell receptor beta chain stems from a study of T cell responses to AZD1222 COVID-19 vaccine. Turning to this clone: Its specificity is unknown.

Study outcomes and limitations: Close to half of all spike-specific TCRs reportedly target regions of the variants that are unmutated. Spike-wide vaccine-associated CD4 TCRs dominated at 160-218 and 743-854. Spike-specific TCR breadth and depth grew following two AZD1222 doses. Donors were chiefly white British, with a greater number of females, and clonal diversity was perhaps underestimated.

Germline V lookup: CDR1 DFQATT, CDR2 SNEGSKA (reference sequence). CDR3 length: 11 residues. Deletions cut 5 bases from V and 3 bases from J, with 8 bases between. Sequencing was performed with immunoSEQ multiplex PCR; in TCRdb, only in-frame clones are kept and a portion is missing. The repertoire has approximately 140,000 clones, roughly 90% of them found once; the top ten carry approximately 3.5%. This sequence was found in an adult who received the AZD1222 COVID-19 vaccine. Source: peripheral blood, taken 28 days after the second AZD1222 dose. This chain uses TRBV20-1 with TRBJ2-7, with D tentatively TRBD2 (6 bases). The CDR3 nucleotides are TGCAGTGCTGTCGGGGGCTACGAGCAGTACTTC. Translating gives CSAVGGYEQYF.